Presented here are 30 T cell receptor beta chains from one specimen sequenced in a study of blood T cell repertoires in COVID-19 (dated by TCRdb to about 2020). The library relied on the immunoSEQ multiplex PCR assay. TCRdb stores this immuneACCESS table with in-frame sequences only. Part of the clones is absent; in the studies checked, under half of the shortfall reflects unresolved V genes, and no reason is known for the rest. A total of about 59,000 clones appear in this sample, over 80% of them only once. The ten most abundant clones make up 3% to 4.5% of the sample. The sequenced sample consisted of peripheral blood. These receptors all stem from a woman at least 80 years old with acute or convalescent COVID-19.

This clone was seen a handful of times. This chain links TRBV2 with TRBJ2-5; 9 positions agree with TRBD1. Germline V lookup: CDR1 SNHLY, CDR2 FYNNEI. V lost 6 bases and J lost 6; bases outside the gene matches: 11. The CDR3 is 15 residues long. In DNA form, the CDR3 reads TGTGCCAGCAGACCCTTTCCGGACAGGGGAAAGACCCAGTACTTC. Its translation is CASRPFPDRGKTQYF.

The V call is TRBV7-3, the J call TRBJ1-1, with D possibly being TRBD1 (5 bases). Germline assignment: CDR1 SGHTA and CDR2 FQGTGA. The CDR3 length is 16 residues. Trimming pared 1 base from V and 5 bases from J, leaving 17 bases between. The CDR3 nucleotides are TGTGCCAGCAGCTTAAAGCCTCCAGGCGGGGGGACTGAAGCTTTCTTT. This gives the protein CASSLKPPGGGTEAFF.

The chain is built from TRBV28 and TRBJ1-2; D is perhaps TRBD1 (6 bases). The CDR3 consists of 13 residues. CDR1 and CDR2 from the germline V gene are MDHEN and SYDVKM. Deletions cut 5 bases from V and 8 bases from J, with 15 bases between. DNA for the CDR3: TGTGCCAGCAGTACACAGGGTTTCCAGGGCTACACCTTC. Translation gives CASSTQGFQGYTF.

V usage is TRBV28 and J usage is TRBJ1-5, with no clear D. V lost 2 bases to trimming and J lost 11 bases, with 10 bases between them. The CDR3 loop spans 12 amino acids. Germline lookup yields CDR1 MDHEN and CDR2 SYDVKM. The CDR3 spells CASSLKHRAQHF. The CDR3 coding sequence is TGTGCCAGCAGTTTAAAACACCGGGCCCAGCATTTT. The variable domain in full, completed from reference TRBV28 and TRBJ1-5, reads DVKVTQSSRYLVKRTGEKVFLECVQDMDHENMFWYRQDPGLGLRLIYFSYDVKMKEKGDIPEGYSVSREKKERFSLILESASTNQTSMYLCASSLKHRAQHFGDGTRLSIL.

V usage is TRBV5-6 and J usage is TRBJ2-7; D not certain. The CDR3 contains 12 residues. Germline loops: CDR1 SGHDT, CDR2 YYEEEE. The V end lost 4 bases, the J end lost 4 bases, and 9 bases lay between the germline ends. The CDR3 here is CASSQQNYEQYF. CDR3 nucleotide sequence: TGTGCCAGCAGCCAACAGAATTACGAGCAGTACTTC. The full variable domain, rest sourced from reference TRBV5-6 and TRBJ2-7, is DAGVTQSPTHLIKTRGQQVTLRCSPKSGHDTVSWYQQALGQGPQFIFQYYEEEERQRGNFPDRFSGHQFPNYSSELNVNALLLGDSALYLCASSQQNYEQYFGPGTRLTVT.

The sample holds a few counts of this clone. The CDR3, as DNA: TGTGCCAGCAGCTCCTCAAGCGGGAGCCATCAAGAGACCCAGTACTTC. Protein sequence: CASSSSSGSHQETQYF. The chain couples TRBV11-3 to TRBJ2-5, with 8 positions matching TRBD2. Germline values: CDR1 SGHNT, CDR2 YENEEA. With V trimmed by 4 bases and J by 2 bases, 9 bases remained unmatched. The CDR3 is made up of 16 amino acids.

The chain combines TRBV4-2 with TRBJ1-2; 8 positions match TRBD1. J was trimmed by 5 bases and V by 3 bases; bases with no gene match: 8. Per the germline V gene, CDR1 is LGHNA and CDR2 is YNFKEQ. This CDR3 region has 15 residues. CDR3: CASSQADRAGYGYTF. The CDR3 nucleotides read TGTGCCAGCAGCCAGGCGGACAGGGCGGGATATGGCTACACCTTC.

This sequence joins TRBV2 and TRBJ2-2; 8 bases match TRBD2. The CDR3 spans 17 residues. CDR1 and CDR2 from the germline V gene are SNHLY and FYNNEI. After removal of 6 bases from V and 5 bases from J, the junction contained 14 bases not matched to a gene. DNA of the CDR3: TGTGCCAGCAGCCCGCTTCGGAGCGGGAGCTTAACCGGGGAGCTGTTTTTT. Amino acid sequence: CASSPLRSGSLTGELFF.

V gene TRBV9 combines with J gene TRBJ1-3, with 8 bases aligning to TRBD1. With 4 bases clipped from V and 0 bases from J, the junction kept 6 bases outside the gene matches. The CDR3 is 16 amino acids. The V gene's germline CDR1 is SGDLS and CDR2 YYNGEE. The CDR3 here is CASSQDRGHSGNTIYF. CDR3 sequence (DNA): TGTGCCAGCAGCCAAGACAGGGGACACTCTGGAAACACCATATATTTT.

The genes are TRBV28 and TRBJ2-3; TRBD2 aligns across 11 bases. Germline-derived CDR1 and CDR2 are MDHEN and SYDVKM. The CDR3 is 16 amino acids. After removal of 6 bases from V and 0 bases from J, the junction contained 5 bases not matched to a gene. CDR3 sequence (DNA): TGTGCCAGCAGCCTAAGGACTAGCGGGAGCACAGATACGCAGTATTTT. Translation gives CASSLRTSGSTDTQYF.

The genes are TRBV7-2 and TRBJ1-1, with D perhaps matching TRBD1 (5 bases). The CDR3 is 13 residues long. Germline CDR1 reads SGHTA; CDR2 reads FQGNSA. V was trimmed by 5 bases and J by 7 bases, leaving 14 bases between them. The CDR3 region is CASSPLVGLEAFF. CDR3 nucleotides: TGTGCCAGCAGCCCCCTGGTGGGGCTTGAAGCTTTCTTT.

The gene calls are TRBV28 and TRBJ1-2, with D perhaps matching TRBD1 (6 bases). Between the trimmed V and J ends, which lost 6 bases and 9 bases, there was a span of 14 bases. CDR1 MDHEN and CDR2 SYDVKM come from the germline V gene. The CDR3 totals 12 residues. The CDR3 protein is CASSSRGSRYTF. CDR3 sequence (DNA): TGTGCCAGCAGCTCTAGGGGGTCGCGCTACACCTTC.

J is TRBJ2-2 and V is TRBV6-2 or TRBV6-3; TRBD2 matches at 14 bases. J lost 2 bases, V lost 0 bases, and 5 bases had no gene match. The germline V gene has CDR1 MNHEY and CDR2 SVGEGT. The CDR3 is 19 amino acids. CDR3 bases: TGTGCCAGCAGTTACTCCGTCGGACTAGCGGGGGGAAACACCGGGGAGCTGTTTTTT. Protein product: CASSYSVGLAGGNTGELFF.

This clone has just a few counts. The rearrangement uses TRBV7-8 and TRBJ2-1; 9 bases agree with TRBD2. The ends lost 0 bases at V and 9 bases at J; junction bases unmatched: 6. The CDR3 has 15 residues. Germline lookup yields CDR1 SGHVS and CDR2 FQNEAQ. In DNA, the CDR3 is TGTGCCAGCAGCTTAGCGTTAGCGGGAGTAGGTGAGCAGTTCTTC. Protein: CASSLALAGVGEQFF. Combining the CDR3 with reference TRBV7-8 and TRBJ2-1 gives the whole variable domain GAGVSQSPRYKVAKRGQDVALRCDPISGHVSLFWYQQALGQGPEFLTYFQNEAQLDKSGLPSDRFFAERPEGSVSTLKIQRTQQEDSAVYLCASSLALAGVGEQFFGPGTRLTVL.

This chain connects TRBV12-3 or TRBV12-4 to TRBJ1-1; TRBD1 aligns across 9 bases. J was trimmed by 5 bases and V by 6 bases; bases with no gene match: 4. The CDR3 runs to 13 residues. CDR3 protein: CASSRTGVTEAFF. Written as DNA, the CDR3 is TGTGCCAGCAGCAGGACAGGGGTAACTGAAGCTTTCTTT.

The genes are TRBV29-1 and TRBJ2-1, with 9 bases identical to TRBD1. Germline assignment: CDR1 SQVTM and CDR2 ANQGSEA. Trimming took 6 bases from V and 0 from J; bases not matched to a gene: 6. This CDR3 comprises 15 residues. CDR3 DNA sequence: TGCAGCGTACTGCCGGGACAGGGCTCCTACAATGAGCAGTTCTTC. Amino acid sequence: CSVLPGQGSYNEQFF.

This clone was recorded only once. V and J are TRBV25-1 and TRBJ1-3; no definite D call. Trimming cost V 1 base and J 4 bases, with 8 bases left between them. CDR1 MGHDK and CDR2 SYGVNS come from the germline V gene. CDR3 size: 14 residues. CDR3 DNA sequence: TGTGCCAGCAGTGAATGGGCGCAGGGAAACACCATATATTTT. It encodes CASSEWAQGNTIYF.

The chain joins TRBV6-2 or TRBV6-3 to TRBJ2-3; TRBD2 matches 13 bases. The germline V gene encodes CDR1 MNHEY and CDR2 SVGEGT. CDR3 length: 17 amino acids. Losses at the gene ends were 5 bases for V and 0 bases for J; bases not matched to a gene: 5. The CDR3 coding sequence is TGTGCCAGCAGTACCCTACTAGCGGGGGGGAGCACAGATACGCAGTATTTT. Protein: CASSTLLAGGSTDTQYF.

The rearrangement links TRBV3-1 (or the pseudogene TRBV3-2) to TRBJ2-7; maybe TRBD1 (6 bases). Germline assignment: CDR1 LGHDT and CDR2 YNNKEL (reference sequence). The CDR3 loop spans 14 amino acids. The germline V and J ends were trimmed by 4 bases and 3 bases, with 13 bases remaining between them. CDR3: CASSRTYRDYEQYF. The CDR3 coding sequence is TGTGCCAGCAGCCGTACATACAGGGACTACGAGCAGTACTTC.

V gene TRBV10-3 combines with J gene TRBJ1-6; TRBD1 agrees at 8 bases. The CDR3 is made up of 14 amino acids. The J segment lost 9 bases and the V segment lost 4 bases, leaving 5 bases of the junction unmatched. Germline values: CDR1 ENHRY, CDR2 SYGVKD. CDR3 nucleotides: TGTGCCATCAGTGTGCAGGGGGCGGTTTCACCCCTCCACTTT. Translated: CAISVQGAVSPLHF.

The gene calls are TRBV29-1 and TRBJ2-2; no clear D gene. Germline CDR1 SQVTM, CDR2 ANQGSEA. Trimming removed 3 bases at V and 5 bases at J, with 10 bases between. CDR3 size: 13 residues. CDR3 sequence reads: CSVEPSWTGELFF. CDR3 DNA: TGCAGCGTTGAGCCTAGTTGGACCGGGGAGCTGTTTTTT.

This rearrangement joins TRBV28 to TRBJ1-1; 7 bases fit TRBD1. With V trimmed by 6 bases and J by 2 bases, 6 bases remained unmatched. The CDR3 is 14 residues long. Germline values: CDR1 MDHEN, CDR2 SYDVKM. Written as DNA, the CDR3 is TGTGCCAGCAGACCACAGGGGACAAACACTGAAGCTTTCTTT. The encoded protein is CASRPQGTNTEAFF.

This rearrangement joins TRBV27 to TRBJ2-5; 15 bases agree with TRBD2. V was pared by 3 bases and J by 7 bases, with 0 bases of the junction left unmatched. The CDR3 totals 14 residues. Germline V CDR1 and CDR2: MNHEY, SMNVEV (reference sequence). The CDR3 region is CASSLGLAGGTQYF. The CDR3 coding sequence is TGTGCCAGCAGTTTGGGACTAGCGGGAGGGACCCAGTACTTC.

This sequence joins TRBV7-2 and TRBJ2-1; possible D gene TRBD2, 5 bases. V was clipped by 7 bases and J by 6 bases, with 10 bases between them. CDR1 and CDR2 (germline): SGHTA, FQGNSA. The CDR3 runs 12 residues. The CDR3, as DNA: TGTGCCAGCACCGTAAGCGGCAATGAGCAGTTCTTC. It encodes CASTVSGNEQFF.

The chain employs TRBV20-1 and TRBJ2-1, with no clear D. Trimming removed 4 bases from V and 5 bases from J, with 6 bases in between. CDR1 and CDR2 from the germline V gene are DFQATT and SNEGSKA (reference sequence). There are 11 residues in the CDR3. The CDR3 DNA reads TGCAGTGCTACCCAGAACAATGAGCAGTTCTTC. The encoded protein is CSATQNNEQFF.

The chain carries TRBV14 and TRBJ1-2; TRBD1 matches 8 bases. Unmatched junction bases numbered 2, after V lost 5 bases and J lost 3 bases. This CDR3 is built from 13 residues. The germline V gene encodes CDR1 SGHDN and CDR2 FVKESK. CDR3 protein: CASSTDRDYGYTF. DNA for the CDR3: TGTGCCAGCAGCACGGACAGGGACTATGGCTACACCTTC.

This chain uses TRBV6-5 with TRBJ1-1; 9 bases agree with TRBD1. The CDR3 sequence is 15 residues long. The trim removed 6 bases at V and 0 bases at J, leaving 5 bases unmatched. CDR1 and CDR2 from the germline V gene are MNHEY and SVGAGI. CDR3 nucleotide sequence: TGTGCCAGCAGCTCGGACAGGGGTATGAACACTGAAGCTTTCTTT. Translated, it gives CASSSDRGMNTEAFF.

The V and J genes are TRBV10-1 and TRBJ1-1; possibly TRBD1 for D (6 bases). Germline CDR1 is WNHNN and CDR2 is SYGVQD (reference sequence). Trimming left V 5 bases short and J 6 bases short, with 10 bases between. This CDR3 has 12 amino acids. This CDR3 is CASSLGQSEAFF. The CDR3, as DNA: TGCGCCAGCAGTCTTGGACAGTCTGAAGCTTTCTTT.

This clone was detected a few times. The chain employs TRBV7-9 and TRBJ2-1; D ambiguous. Looked up from germline, CDR1 is SEHNR and CDR2 is FQNEAQ (reference sequence). The CDR3 extends over 11 amino acids. V lost 1 base to trimming and J lost 8 bases, with 3 bases between them. The CDR3 spells CASSLGHEQFF. In DNA, the CDR3 is TGTGCCAGCAGCTTAGGGCATGAGCAGTTCTTC.

The CDR3 bases are TGTGCCAGCAGCCTACAGGGGGAGGGGCGGACACCCCTCCACTTT. It codes for CASSLQGEGRTPLHF. The chain carries TRBV7-2 and TRBJ1-6; 8 bases fit TRBD1. Unmatched junction bases numbered 11, after V lost 5 bases and J lost 11 bases. The CDR3 runs 15 residues. Germline CDR1 reads SGHTA; CDR2 reads FQGNSA. Using reference TRBV7-2 and TRBJ1-6 for the parts outside the CDR3, the full variable domain is GAGVSQSPSNKVTEKGKDVELRCDPISGHTALYWYRQSLGQGLEFLIYFQGNSAPDKSGLPSDRFSAERTGGSVSTLTIQRTQQEDSAVYLCASSLQGEGRTPLHFGNGTRLTVT.